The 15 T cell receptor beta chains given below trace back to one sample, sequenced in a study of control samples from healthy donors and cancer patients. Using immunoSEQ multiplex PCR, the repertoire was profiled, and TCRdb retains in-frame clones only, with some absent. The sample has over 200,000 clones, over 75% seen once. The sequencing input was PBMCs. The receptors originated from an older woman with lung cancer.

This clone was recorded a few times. The CDR3 sequence: CASSFRDRGTGELFF. The CDR3 nucleotides read TGTGCCAGCAGCTTCCGGGACAGGGGCACCGGGGAGCTGTTTTTT. This chain connects TRBV3-1 (or the pseudogene TRBV3-2) to TRBJ2-2, with 10 bases fitting TRBD1. The V gene's germline CDR1 is LGHDT and CDR2 YNNKEL (reference sequence). The V and J ends lost 5 bases and 4 bases, in that order; junction bases with no gene match: 4. The CDR3 length is 15 residues.

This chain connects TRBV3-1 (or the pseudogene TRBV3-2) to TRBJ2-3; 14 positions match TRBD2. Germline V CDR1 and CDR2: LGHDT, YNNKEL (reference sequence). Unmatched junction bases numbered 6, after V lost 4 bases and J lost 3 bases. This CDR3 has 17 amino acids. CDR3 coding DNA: TGTGCCAGCAGCCCCCCGGGACTAGCGGGAGAGACAGATACGCAGTATTTT. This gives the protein CASSPPGLAGETDTQYF.

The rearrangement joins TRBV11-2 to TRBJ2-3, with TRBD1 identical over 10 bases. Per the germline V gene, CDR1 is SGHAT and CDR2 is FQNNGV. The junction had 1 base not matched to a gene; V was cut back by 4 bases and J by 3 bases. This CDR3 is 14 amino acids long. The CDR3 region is CASSWDRGTDTQYF. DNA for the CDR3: TGTGCCAGCAGCTGGGACAGGGGTACAGATACGCAGTATTTT.

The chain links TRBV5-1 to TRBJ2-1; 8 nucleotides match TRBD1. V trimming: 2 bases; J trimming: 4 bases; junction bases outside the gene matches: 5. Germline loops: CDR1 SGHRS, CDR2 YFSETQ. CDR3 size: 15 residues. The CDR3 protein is CASSFRGRNYNEQFF. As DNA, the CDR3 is TGCGCCAGCAGCTTCAGGGGGCGTAATTACAATGAGCAGTTCTTC. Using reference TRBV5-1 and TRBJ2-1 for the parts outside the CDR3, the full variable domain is KAGVTQTPRYLIKTRGQQVTLSCSPISGHRSVSWYQQTPGQGLQFLFEYFSETQRNKGNFPGRFSGRQFSNSRSEMNVSTLELGDSALYLCASSFRGRNYNEQFFGPGTRLTVL.

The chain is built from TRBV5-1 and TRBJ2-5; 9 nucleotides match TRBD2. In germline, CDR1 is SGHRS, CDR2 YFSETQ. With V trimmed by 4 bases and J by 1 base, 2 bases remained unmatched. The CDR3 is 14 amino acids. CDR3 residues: CASSMTSGQETQYF. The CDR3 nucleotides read TGCGCCAGCAGCATGACTAGCGGCCAAGAGACCCAGTACTTC.

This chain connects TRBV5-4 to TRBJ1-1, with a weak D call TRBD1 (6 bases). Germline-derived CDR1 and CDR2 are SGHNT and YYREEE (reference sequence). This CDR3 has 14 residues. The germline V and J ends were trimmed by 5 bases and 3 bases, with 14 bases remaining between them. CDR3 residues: CASRPGTSYTEAFF. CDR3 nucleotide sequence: TGTGCCAGCAGGCCCGGGACATCGTACACTGAAGCTTTCTTT.

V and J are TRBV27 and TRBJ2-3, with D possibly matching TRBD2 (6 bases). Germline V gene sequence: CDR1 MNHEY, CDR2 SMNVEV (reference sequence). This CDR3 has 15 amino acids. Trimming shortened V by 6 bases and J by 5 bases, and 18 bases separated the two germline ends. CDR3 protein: CASSLGREFIDTQYF. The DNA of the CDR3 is TGTGCCAGCAGCCTCGGACGGGAGTTCATAGATACGCAGTATTTT.

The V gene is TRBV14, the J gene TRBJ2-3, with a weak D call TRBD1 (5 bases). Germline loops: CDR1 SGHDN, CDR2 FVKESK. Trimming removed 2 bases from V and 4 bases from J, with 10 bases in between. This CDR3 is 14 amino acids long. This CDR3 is CASSQPQGADTQYF. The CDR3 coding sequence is TGTGCCAGCAGCCAACCCCAGGGTGCAGATACGCAGTATTTT.

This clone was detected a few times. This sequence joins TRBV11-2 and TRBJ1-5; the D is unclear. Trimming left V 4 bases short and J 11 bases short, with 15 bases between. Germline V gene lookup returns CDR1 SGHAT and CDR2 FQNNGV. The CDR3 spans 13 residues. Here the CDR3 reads CASSSYRAGTQHF. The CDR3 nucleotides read TGTGCCAGCAGCTCTTACCGGGCCGGGACCCAGCATTTT.

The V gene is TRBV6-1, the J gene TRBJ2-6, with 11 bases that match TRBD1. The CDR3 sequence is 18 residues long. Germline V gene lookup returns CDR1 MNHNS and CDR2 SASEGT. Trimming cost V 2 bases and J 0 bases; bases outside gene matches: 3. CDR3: CASSERTGGFSGANVLTF. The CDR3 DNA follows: TGTGCCAGCAGTGAACGGACAGGGGGCTTCTCTGGGGCCAACGTCCTGACTTTC.

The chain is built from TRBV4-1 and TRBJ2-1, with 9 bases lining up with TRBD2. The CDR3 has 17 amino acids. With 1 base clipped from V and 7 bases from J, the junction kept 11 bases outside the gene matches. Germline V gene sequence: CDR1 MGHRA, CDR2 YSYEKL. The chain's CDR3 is CASSQGIISGRRNEQFF. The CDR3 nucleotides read TGCGCCAGCAGCCAAGGGATAATTAGCGGGAGAAGAAATGAGCAGTTCTTC.

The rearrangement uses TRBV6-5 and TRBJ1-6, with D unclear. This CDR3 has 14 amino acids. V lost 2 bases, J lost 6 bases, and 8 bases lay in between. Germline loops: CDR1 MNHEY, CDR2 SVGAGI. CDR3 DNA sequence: TGTGCCAGCAGTTACGGGAAGGCTAATTCACCCCTCCACTTT. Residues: CASSYGKANSPLHF.

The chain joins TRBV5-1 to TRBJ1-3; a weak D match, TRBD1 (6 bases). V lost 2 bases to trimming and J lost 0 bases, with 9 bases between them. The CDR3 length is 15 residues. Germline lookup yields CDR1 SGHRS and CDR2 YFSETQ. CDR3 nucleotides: TGCGCCAGCAGCTTAGGGACAACCTCTGGAAACACCATATATTTT. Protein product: CASSLGTTSGNTIYF.

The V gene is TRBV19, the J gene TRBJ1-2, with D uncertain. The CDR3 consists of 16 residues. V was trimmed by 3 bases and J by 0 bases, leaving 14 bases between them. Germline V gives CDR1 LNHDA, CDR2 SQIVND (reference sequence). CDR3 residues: CASSMAQMGANYGYTF. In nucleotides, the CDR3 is TGTGCCAGTAGTATGGCTCAGATGGGAGCTAACTATGGCTACACCTTC.

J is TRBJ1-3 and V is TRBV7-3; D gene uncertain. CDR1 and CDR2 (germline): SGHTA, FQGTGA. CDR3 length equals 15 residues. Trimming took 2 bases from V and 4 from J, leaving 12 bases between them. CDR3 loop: CASSLGGGYGNTIYF. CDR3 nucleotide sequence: TGTGCCAGCAGCTTAGGCGGAGGGTACGGAAACACCATATATTTT.